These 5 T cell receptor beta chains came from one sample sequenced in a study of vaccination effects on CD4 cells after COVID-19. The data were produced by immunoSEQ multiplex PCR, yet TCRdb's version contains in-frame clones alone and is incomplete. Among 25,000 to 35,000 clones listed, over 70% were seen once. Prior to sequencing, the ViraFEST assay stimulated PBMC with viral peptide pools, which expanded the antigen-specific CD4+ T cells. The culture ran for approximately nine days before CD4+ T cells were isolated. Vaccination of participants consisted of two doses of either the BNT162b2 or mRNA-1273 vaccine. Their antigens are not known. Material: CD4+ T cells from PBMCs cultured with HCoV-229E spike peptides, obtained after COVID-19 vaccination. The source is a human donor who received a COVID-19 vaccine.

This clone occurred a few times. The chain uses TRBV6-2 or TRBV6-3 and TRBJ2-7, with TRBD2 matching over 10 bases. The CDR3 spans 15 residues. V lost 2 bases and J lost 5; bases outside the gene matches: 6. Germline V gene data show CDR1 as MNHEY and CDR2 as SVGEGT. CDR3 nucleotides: TGTGCCAGCAGTTACGAGCGGGAGGGCCCGCACGAGCAGTACTTC. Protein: CASSYEREGPHEQYF.

As DNA, the CDR3 is TGTGCCTGGAAGCGGGGATCAGATACGCAGTATTTT. Translated: CAWKRGSDTQYF. The chain links TRBV30 to TRBJ2-3, with 7 bases identical to TRBD2. The CDR3 runs 12 residues. The junction had 2 bases not matched to a gene; V was cut back by 4 bases and J by 4 bases. Germline V gene data show CDR1 as GTSNPN and CDR2 as SVGIG (reference sequence). The variable domain in full, with the rest retrieved from reference TRBV30 and TRBJ2-3, is SQTIHQWPATLVQPVGSPLSLECTVEGTSNPNLYWYRQAAGRGLQLLFYSVGIGQISSEVPQNLSASRPQDRQFILSSKKLLLSDSGFYLCAWKRGSDTQYFGPGTRLTVL.

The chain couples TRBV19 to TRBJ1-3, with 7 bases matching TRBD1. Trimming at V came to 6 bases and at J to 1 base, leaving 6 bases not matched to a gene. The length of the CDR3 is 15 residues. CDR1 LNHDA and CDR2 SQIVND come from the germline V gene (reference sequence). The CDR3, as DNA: TGTGCCAGTAGGAAAGACAGGGCATCTGGAAACACCATATATTTT. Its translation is CASRKDRASGNTIYF.

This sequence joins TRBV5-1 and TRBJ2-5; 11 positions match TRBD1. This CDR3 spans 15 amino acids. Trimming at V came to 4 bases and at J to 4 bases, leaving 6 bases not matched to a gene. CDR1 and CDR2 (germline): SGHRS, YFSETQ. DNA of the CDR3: TGCGCCAGCAGCCCGGGGGACAGGGGGGGAGAGACCCAGTACTTC. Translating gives CASSPGDRGGETQYF.

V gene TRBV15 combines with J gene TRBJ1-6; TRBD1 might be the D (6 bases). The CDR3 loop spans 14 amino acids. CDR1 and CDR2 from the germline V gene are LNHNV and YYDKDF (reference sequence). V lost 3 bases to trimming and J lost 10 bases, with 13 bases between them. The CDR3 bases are TGTGCCACCAGCAGCCCTACAGGGAAATCACCCCTCCACTTT. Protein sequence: CATSSPTGKSPLHF.